This T cell receptor (beta chain) emerged from a study of regulatory T cells in long-lasting Graves disease. General study points: Less diverse TCR repertoires were seen in persistent Graves' patients than in newly diagnosed ones. Between persistent patients, a few thousand public clonotypes were shared, exceeding the roughly 1,000 shared between new patients.

This clonotype was found many times. Its antigen remains unidentified. TCR beta libraries were built with iRepertoire HTBI primers and Arm-PCR of CDR3 regions. Using its own MiXCR run on the multiplex PCR reads, TCRdb lists one record per CDR3 protein. The profile shows 300,000 to 400,000 distinct CDR3 sequences, about 14% of them singletons. CDR1 and CDR2 from the germline V gene are DFQATT and SNEGSKA (reference sequence). Trimming stripped 1 base from V and 6 bases from J, with 16 bases between. The CDR3 extends over 15 amino acids. Time point: newly diagnosed GD, antithyroid drugs for less than 3 months. Following extraction of RNA from PBMCs, that RNA was used to make the TCR library. Under American Thyroid Association guidelines, Graves' disease was diagnosed.

V and J are TRBV20-1 and TRBJ1-5; D remains ambiguous. Sequencing used peripheral blood mononuclear cells (PBMCs), obtained at new diagnosis, from a patient treated with antithyroid drugs. The sequence came from a female donor with Graves disease. CDR3 DNA sequence: TGCAGTGCTAGAGGCGGCAGTTTTCGGAGTCAGCCCCAGCATTTT. Translating gives CSARGGSFRSQPQHF.